This entry concerns a single T cell receptor (beta chain). Measured with immunoSEQ multiplex PCR; TCRdb has only the in-frame clones, and not every one. Counted here are roughly 8,100 clones, around 82% occurring once; the ten biggest clones make up 34%. The sample is drawn from a study of regulatory and conventional T cells in RAG deficiency. J was trimmed by 3 bases and V by 0 bases; bases with no gene match: 4. This CDR3 is 16 amino acids long. Looked up from germline, CDR1 is SGHVS and CDR2 is FNYEAQ. This same sample was also taken into another study, of regulatory T cells. This second report adds: Primers: 52 TRBV forward and 13 TRBJ reverse.

The specimen sequenced was CD8+ T cells sorted from blood. The TCR comes from a human donor in good health. This sequence joins TRBV7-6 and TRBJ2-7; 11 positions match TRBD1. CDR3 protein: CASSLARTGGGYEQYF. For the CDR3, the DNA is TGTGCCAGCAGCTTAGCGCGGACAGGGGGCGGCTACGAGCAGTACTTC.